The clone carrying this TCR beta chain appeared a single time. Its specificity is unknown. A multiplex PCR was run with 60 Vbeta primers and 13 Jbeta primers. Libraries were prepared by immunoSEQ multiplex PCR; TCRdb keeps only in-frame clonotypes and omits some of them. This table holds 210,000 or so clones, approximately 80% found once. This sample is drawn from a study of cytomegalovirus exposure and HLA in healthy donors. Study outcomes and limitations: A later analysis showed TCR association rates differing by HLA locus, peaking at DRB1 and lowest at HLA-C. Across all donors, roughly uniform sequencing depth was an assumption of the presence/absence analyses.

CDR1 MNHEY and CDR2 SVGAGI come from the germline V gene. V was trimmed by 9 bases and J by 3 bases, leaving 12 bases between them. The CDR3 spans 13 residues. The sequenced sample was PBMCs. The clonotype comes from a woman aged 50 to 60 in good health and CMV-seropositive. This sequence joins TRBV6-5 and TRBJ1-5; D uncertain. The CDR3: CASRREYNQPQHF. The DNA of the CDR3 is TGTGCCAGTAGAAGGGAGTACAATCAGCCCCAGCATTTT.